This T cell receptor beta chain was recorded in a study of response to subunit inactivated influenza vaccine. Study-wide results and caveats: It was the authors' suggestion that each seasonal influenza vaccination recruits few new T cells.

The CDR3 covers 14 residues. Germline-derived CDR1 and CDR2 are MNHEY and SVGAGI. V was trimmed by 0 bases and J by 4 bases, leaving 9 bases between them. This clonotype was seen a handful of times. As yet, its antigen is unknown. Each CDR3 protein is one row after TCRdb ran MiXCR on the RT-PCR reads. The sample yields fewer than 750,000 distinct CDR3 sequences, roughly 15% seen once. The chain is built from TRBV6-5 and TRBJ2-5; D not resolved. This clonotype was obtained from a man aged 45-60 years who received an inactivated influenza vaccine. The input for sequencing was PBMCs from blood, taken 11 to 12 days after vaccination. The CDR3 protein is CASSYSLPSETQYF. CDR3 nucleotides: TGTGCCAGCAGTTACTCTCTTCCCTCAGAGACCCAGTACTTC.